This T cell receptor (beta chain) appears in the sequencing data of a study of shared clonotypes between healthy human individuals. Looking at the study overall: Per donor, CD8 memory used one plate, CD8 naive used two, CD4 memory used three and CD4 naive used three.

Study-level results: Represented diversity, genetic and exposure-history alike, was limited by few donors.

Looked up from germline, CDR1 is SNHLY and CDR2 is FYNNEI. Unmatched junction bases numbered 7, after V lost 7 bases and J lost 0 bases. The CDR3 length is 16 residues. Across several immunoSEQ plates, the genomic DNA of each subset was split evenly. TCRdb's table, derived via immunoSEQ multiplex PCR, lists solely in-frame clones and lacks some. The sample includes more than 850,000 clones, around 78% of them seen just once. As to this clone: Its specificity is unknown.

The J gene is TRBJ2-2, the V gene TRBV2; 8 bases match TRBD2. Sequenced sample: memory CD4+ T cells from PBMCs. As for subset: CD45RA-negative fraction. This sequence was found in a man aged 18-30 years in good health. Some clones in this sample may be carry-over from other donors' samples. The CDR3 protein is CASKLSGSANTGELFF. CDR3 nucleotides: TGTGCCAGCAAACTGAGCGGGAGCGCGAACACCGGGGAGCTGTTTTTT.